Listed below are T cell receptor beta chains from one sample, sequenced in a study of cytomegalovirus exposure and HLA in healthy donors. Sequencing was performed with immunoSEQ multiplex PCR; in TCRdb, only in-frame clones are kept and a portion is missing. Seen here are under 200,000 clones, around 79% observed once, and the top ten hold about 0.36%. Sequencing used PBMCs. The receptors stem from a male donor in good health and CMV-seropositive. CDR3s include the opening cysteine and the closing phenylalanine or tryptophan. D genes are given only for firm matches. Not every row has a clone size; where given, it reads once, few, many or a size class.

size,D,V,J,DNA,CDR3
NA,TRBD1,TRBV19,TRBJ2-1,TGTGCCAGTAGTAAGGGGACAGGCCTCTTCAATGAGCAGTTCTTC,CASSKGTGLFNEQFF
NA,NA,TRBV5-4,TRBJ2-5,TGTGCCAGCAGCTTGACGACGTGGGGGAGGGAGACCCAGTACTTC,CASSLTTWGRETQYF
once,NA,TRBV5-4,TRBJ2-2,TGTGCCAGCAGCTCAACAGTCGAAGTCACCGGGGAGCTGTTTTTT,CASSSTVEVTGELFF
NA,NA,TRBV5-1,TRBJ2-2,TGCGCCAGCAGCTTCCGGGGAGGCCCGAACACCGGGGAGCTGTTTTTT,CASSFRGGPNTGELFF
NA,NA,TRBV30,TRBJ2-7,TGTGCCTGGAGGTCCGGGTACGAGCAGTACTTC,CAWRSGYEQYF
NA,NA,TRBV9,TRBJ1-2,TGTGCCAGCAGCGTAGAGGGGGTCCCGCTCTATGGCTACACCTTC,CASSVEGVPLYGYTF
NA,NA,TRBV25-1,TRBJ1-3,TGTGCCAGCAGTGAATTCGGGTCTGGAAACACCATATATTTT,CASSEFGSGNTIYF
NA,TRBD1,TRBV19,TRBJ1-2,TGTGCCAGTACGGACAGGGGAAAAGCTGGCTACACCTTC,CASTDRGKAGYTF
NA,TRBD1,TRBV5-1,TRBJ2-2,TGCGCCAGCAGCCTAATACAGGGGCGGCGCGGGGAGCTGTTTTTT,CASSLIQGRRGELFF
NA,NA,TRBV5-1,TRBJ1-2,TGCGCCAGCAGCTTGGGACAGGCGACAGCTAACTATGGCTACACCTTC,CASSLGQATANYGYTF
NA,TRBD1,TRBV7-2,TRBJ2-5,TGTGCCAGCAGCTTAAAGGGGGCGTATGAGCAGTACTTC,CASSLKGAYEQYF
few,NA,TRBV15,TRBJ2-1,TGTGCCACCAGCTGGGGCAGGGTCAATGAGCAGTTCTTC,CATSWGRVNEQFF
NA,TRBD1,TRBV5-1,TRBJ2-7,TGCGCCAGCAGCACCGGGACAGGGGACCACGAGCAGTACTTC,CASSTGTGDHEQYF
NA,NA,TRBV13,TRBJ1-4,TGTGCCAGCAGATTCAGGGTCTCTAATGAAAAACTGTTTTTT,CASRFRVSNEKLFF
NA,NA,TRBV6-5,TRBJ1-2,TGTGCCAGCAGTTACTCGCGCAGGGACTATGGCTACACCTTC,CASSYSRRDYGYTF
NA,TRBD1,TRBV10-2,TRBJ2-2,TGCGCCAGCAGCTTCGGACAGGTCACCGGGGAGCTGTTTTTT,CASSFGQVTGELFF
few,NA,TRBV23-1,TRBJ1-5,TGCGCCAGCAGTCAAATCAAATGGGGTATTCACAGGAATAGCAATCAGCCCCAGCATTTT,CASSQIKWGIHRNSNQPQHF
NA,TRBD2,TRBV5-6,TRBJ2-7,TGTGCCAGCAGCTTTCGACTAGCGTTAACCTACGAGCAGTACTTC,CASSFRLALTYEQYF
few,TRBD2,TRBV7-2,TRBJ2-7,TGTGCCAGCAGCTTAAGGGCGGGGGGGCCCTCCTACGAGCAGTACTTC,CASSLRAGGPSYEQYF
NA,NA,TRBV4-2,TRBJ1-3,TGTGCCAGCAGCCAAGATTCTGGACAGAGCTCTGGAAACACCATATATTTT,CASSQDSGQSSGNTIYF
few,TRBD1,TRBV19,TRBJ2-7,TGTGCCAGCGCTACCGGGACAGGGGCCTACGAGCAGTACTTC,CASATGTGAYEQYF
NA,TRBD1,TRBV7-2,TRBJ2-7,TGTGCCAGCAGCCCAGGGGGTTCGGTATACGAGCAGTACTTC,CASSPGGSVYEQYF
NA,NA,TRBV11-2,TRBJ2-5,TGTGCCAGCAGCCCTCGTGAGACCCAGTACTTC,CASSPRETQYF
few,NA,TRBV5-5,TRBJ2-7,TGTGCCAGCAGAAGACAGCCAGGGCCCCAAAACGAGCAGTACTTC,CASRRQPGPQNEQYF
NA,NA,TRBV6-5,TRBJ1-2,TGTGCCAGCAGTTACTCCCCCCCGGCGGCCCGGGGTGGCTACACCTTC,CASSYSPPAARGGYTF
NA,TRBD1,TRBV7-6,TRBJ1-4,TGTGCCAGCAGCCAAGGACAGGGTGAATCAACTAATGAAAAACTGTTTTTT,CASSQGQGESTNEKLFF
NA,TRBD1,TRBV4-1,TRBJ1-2,TGCGCCAGCAGCCAAAGGGCGACAGGGGGCGCGGGGGGCTACACCTTC,CASSQRATGGAGGYTF
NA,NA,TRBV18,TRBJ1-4,TGTGCCAGCTCACCTCGGACAGCTAACAATGAAAAACTGTTTTTT,CASSPRTANNEKLFF
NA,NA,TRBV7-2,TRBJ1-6,TGTGCCAGCAGCCTCGGGGGGGGCTTGGATTCACCCCTCCACTTT,CASSLGGGLDSPLHF
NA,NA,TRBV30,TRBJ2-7,TGTGCCTGGAGTTCCCGGGACTACGAGCAGTACTTC,CAWSSRDYEQYF
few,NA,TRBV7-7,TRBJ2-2,TGTGCCAGCAGAGGGGCAAGTGTGGGCGGGGAGCTGTTTTTT,CASRGASVGGELFF
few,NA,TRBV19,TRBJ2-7,TGTGCCAGTAGTACCCTACCCGGCTCCTACGAGCAGTACTTC,CASSTLPGSYEQYF
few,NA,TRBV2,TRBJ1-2,TGTGCCAGTAGTACGGCCGTCAGGGCTAACTATGGCTACACCTTC,CASSTAVRANYGYTF
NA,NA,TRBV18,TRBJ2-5,TGTGCCAGCTCACCGGGACTCGAAGAGACCCAGTACTTC,CASSPGLEETQYF
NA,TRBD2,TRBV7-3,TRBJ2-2,TGTGCCAGCAGCCCCTCTAGCGGGGACACCGGGGAGCTGTTTTTT,CASSPSSGDTGELFF
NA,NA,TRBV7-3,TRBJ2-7,TGTGCCAGCAGCACGCCGGCAGGAGGCGAGCAGTACTTC,CASSTPAGGEQYF
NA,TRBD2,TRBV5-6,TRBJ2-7,TGTGCCAGCTGGACTAGCGGGCCCTTGCCTAACTACGAGCAGTACTTC,CASWTSGPLPNYEQYF
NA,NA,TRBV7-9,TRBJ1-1,TGTGCCAGCAGCTTAGTGTACAGCATGAACACTGAAGCTTTCTTT,CASSLVYSMNTEAFF
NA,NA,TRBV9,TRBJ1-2,TGTGCCAGCAGCGTAGAGGAGGTTGGTGGCTACACCTTC,CASSVEEVGGYTF
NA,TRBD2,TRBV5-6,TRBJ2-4,TGTGCCAGCACCGCGCTAGCGGGAGGGCCCGGTATTCAGTACTTC,CASTALAGGPGIQYF
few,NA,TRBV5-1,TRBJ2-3,TGCGCCAGCAGCTACCAGGGCCTGGGGGCGGGGGCCACAGATACGCAGTATTTT,CASSYQGLGAGATDTQYF
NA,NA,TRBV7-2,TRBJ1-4,TGTGCCAGCAGCTTAAGTGGGGCAGGGTCGATCCCTAATGAAAAACTGTTTTTT,CASSLSGAGSIPNEKLFF
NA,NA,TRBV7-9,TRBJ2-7,TGTTCCAGCACCGCCAACCCGCCCCGGGGGAAGGGGTATGGTGAGCAGTACTTC,CSSTANPPRGKGYGEQYF
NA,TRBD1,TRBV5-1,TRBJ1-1,TGCGCCAGCAGCTTGGGACAGGGGAGATGGACTGAAGCTTTCTTT,CASSLGQGRWTEAFF
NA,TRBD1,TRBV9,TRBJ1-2,TGTGCCAGCAGCGCCCAGACAGGGTTGGGCTACACCTTC,CASSAQTGLGYTF
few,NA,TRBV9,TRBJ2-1,TGTGCCAGCAGCGTCGAATCTAGGTACAATGAGCAGTTCTTC,CASSVESRYNEQFF
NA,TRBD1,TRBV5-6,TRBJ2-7,TGTGCCAGCAGCCTGACAGGGGACGAGCAGTACTTC,CASSLTGDEQYF
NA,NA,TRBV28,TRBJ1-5,TGTGCCAGCAGTTTATTGCAGGGTACTAATCAGCCCCAGCATTTT,CASSLLQGTNQPQHF
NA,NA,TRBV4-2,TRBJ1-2,TGTGCCAGCAGCCAAGGGGGAGGGAGCAACTATGGCTACACCTTC,CASSQGGGSNYGYTF
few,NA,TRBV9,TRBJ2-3,TGTGCCAGCAGCGTAACGGGGACGCAGTATTTT,CASSVTGTQYF
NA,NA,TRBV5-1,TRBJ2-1,TGCGCCAGCAGCTCGGAATCTAGCGTATCCTACAATGAGCAGTTCTTC,CASSSESSVSYNEQFF